The 15 T cell receptor beta chains in this list originate from one sample, sequenced in a study of OX40 agonist ivuxolimab in advanced cancers. The protocol was immunoSEQ multiplex PCR, while the TCRdb copy is restricted to in-frame clones and leaves out a portion. The sample shows tens of thousands of clones, around 83% of them seen only once. Sequencing was performed on CD4+ or CD8+ T cells sorted from blood, taken in a trial of the OX40 agonist ivuxolimab. These receptors were taken from an adult with an advanced solid tumor such as melanoma, head and neck, liver or kidney cancer.

The chain carries TRBV5-1 and TRBJ1-6; 10 bases are shared with TRBD1. The CDR3 is made up of 18 amino acids. From germline, CDR1 is SGHRS and CDR2 YFSETQ. The J segment lost 0 bases and the V segment lost 4 bases, leaving 7 bases of the junction unmatched. DNA of the CDR3: TGCGCCAGCAGCACAAACGGACAGGGGGGCTCCTATAATTCACCCCTCCACTTT. Protein sequence: CASSTNGQGGSYNSPLHF.

The chain combines TRBV10-2 with TRBJ1-1, with D tentatively TRBD1 (5 bases). The CDR3 totals 14 residues. Per the germline V gene, CDR1 is WSHSY and CDR2 is SAAADI. V shed 6 bases and J shed 1 base, with 12 bases lying between them. CDR3: CASRSGPGNTEAFF. The CDR3 coding sequence is TGCGCCAGCAGGTCGGGACCGGGGAACACTGAAGCTTTCTTT.

V usage is TRBV7-9 and J usage is TRBJ2-3, with D perhaps TRBD2 (5 bases). The ends were cut back, 3 bases at V and 3 bases at J, with 7 bases in the middle. Germline CDR1 and CDR2: SEHNR and FQNEAQ (reference sequence). The length of the CDR3 is 13 residues. Here the CDR3 DNA reads TGTGCCAGCAGCTTTGAGGGAACAGATACGCAGTATTTT. Encoded protein: CASSFEGTDTQYF.

The chain combines TRBV19 with TRBJ1-2; 8 nucleotides match TRBD1. This CDR3 spans 13 amino acids. The V segment lost 6 bases and the J segment 2 bases; nucleotides outside the gene matches: 2. Per germline, CDR1 LNHDA and CDR2 SQIVND (reference sequence). The CDR3 is CASRRTGNYGYTF. As DNA, the CDR3 is TGTGCCAGTAGGCGGACAGGGAACTATGGCTACACCTTC.

This clone was recorded once. The chain recombines TRBV7-9 with TRBJ1-6; the match to TRBD1 covers 7 bases. CDR3 length: 14 amino acids. The V segment lost 3 bases and the J segment 8 bases; nucleotides outside the gene matches: 4. Per the germline V gene, CDR1 is SEHNR and CDR2 is FQNEAQ (reference sequence). This CDR3 is CASSLGQLYSPLHF. The CDR3 nucleotides are TGTGCCAGCAGCTTGGGACAGCTTTATTCACCCCTCCACTTT.

V usage is TRBV6-1 and J usage is TRBJ2-7, with 9 bases fitting TRBD1. The CDR3 extends over 15 amino acids. The J segment lost 3 bases and the V segment lost 4 bases, leaving 7 bases of the junction unmatched. The germline V gene encodes CDR1 MNHNS and CDR2 SASEGT. The CDR3 sequence is CASSGRGDRVYEQYF. In DNA, the CDR3 is TGTGCCAGCAGTGGGAGAGGGGACAGGGTCTACGAGCAGTACTTC.

The chain couples TRBV7-2 to TRBJ2-4; D call uncertain. Trimming removed 4 bases from V and 1 base from J, with 8 bases in between. Germline CDR1 is SGHTA and CDR2 is FQGNSA. The CDR3 is made up of 14 amino acids. CDR3 amino acids: CASSSYGAKNIQYF. Written as DNA, the CDR3 is TGTGCCAGCAGCTCGTATGGGGCCAAAAACATTCAGTACTTC.

For the CDR3, the DNA is TGTGCCAGTAGTATAGATAAGGGGGTACTACGTACCGGGGAGCTGTTTTTT. As protein: CASSIDKGVLRTGELFF. The V and J genes are TRBV19 and TRBJ2-2, with D perhaps matching TRBD1 (6 bases). V dropped 0 bases and J dropped 5 bases, with 16 bases sitting between them. The CDR3 runs 17 residues. Looked up from germline, CDR1 is LNHDA and CDR2 is SQIVND (reference sequence).

This clone was detected a few times. The V call is TRBV7-2, the J call TRBJ1-6; D is uncertain. The germline V gene encodes CDR1 SGHTA and CDR2 FQGNSA. V was cut by 2 bases and J by 4 bases, with 3 bases left in between. This CDR3 region has 13 residues. The CDR3 sequence is CASSLLYNSPLHF. DNA for the CDR3: TGTGCCAGCAGCTTATTGTATAATTCACCCCTCCACTTT.

This chain links TRBV15 with TRBJ2-7; 8 bases fit TRBD1. This CDR3 contains 15 residues. Germline trimming cut 5 bases from V and 4 bases from J; bases unmatched to any gene: 10. Per the germline V gene, CDR1 is LNHNV and CDR2 is YYDKDF (reference sequence). DNA for the CDR3: TGTGCCACCAGCCTGGATTCCGGGACAGGTTACGAGCAGTACTTC. Translated: CATSLDSGTGYEQYF.

The chain uses TRBV29-1 and TRBJ2-7; D is possibly TRBD1 (5 bases). V lost 6 bases to trimming and J lost 2 bases, with 8 bases between them. Germline CDR1 is SQVTM and CDR2 is ANQGSEA. This CDR3 contains 11 residues. The CDR3 region is CSVATAYEQYF. CDR3 sequence (DNA): TGCAGCGTGGCGACAGCCTACGAGCAGTACTTC.

The chain employs TRBV10-3 and TRBJ1-1; TRBD1 is a possible D gene (5 bases). The ends were cut back, 7 bases at V and 4 bases at J, with 13 bases in the middle. Germline V gives CDR1 ENHRY, CDR2 SYGVKD. The CDR3 length is 13 residues. This CDR3 reads CAITRGQGTEAFF. CDR3 sequence (DNA): TGTGCCATCACTCGAGGGCAGGGCACTGAAGCTTTCTTT.

V and J are TRBV2 and TRBJ2-7; TRBD1 or TRBD2 may be the D gene (5 bases each). The germline gives CDR1 SNHLY, CDR2 FYNNEI. V lost 3 bases to trimming and J lost 5 bases, with 14 bases between them. CDR3 length equals 14 residues. CDR3 residues: CASSDRGDLDEQYF. CDR3 DNA sequence: TGTGCCAGCAGTGATCGAGGGGACCTCGACGAGCAGTACTTC.

This clone occurred a few times. The chain recombines TRBV18 with TRBJ1-6; the D is unclear. The CDR3 has 13 residues. The germline V gene has CDR1 KGHSH and CDR2 LQKENI. The V end was cut by 3 bases, the J end by 5 bases, with 5 bases between. CDR3 in DNA: TGTGCCAGCTCACCGTTTAATAATTCACCCCTCCACTTT. Translation: CASSPFNNSPLHF.

This chain links TRBV6-1 with TRBJ2-7; 8 nucleotides line up with TRBD2. The V gene end was trimmed by 5 bases and the J gene end by 3 bases; junction bases not matched to a gene: 6. The CDR3 totals 14 residues. Germline values: CDR1 MNHNS, CDR2 SASEGT. The CDR3 here is CASSPGGGFYEQYF. CDR3 in DNA: TGTGCCAGCAGTCCCGGGGGGGGGTTCTACGAGCAGTACTTC.